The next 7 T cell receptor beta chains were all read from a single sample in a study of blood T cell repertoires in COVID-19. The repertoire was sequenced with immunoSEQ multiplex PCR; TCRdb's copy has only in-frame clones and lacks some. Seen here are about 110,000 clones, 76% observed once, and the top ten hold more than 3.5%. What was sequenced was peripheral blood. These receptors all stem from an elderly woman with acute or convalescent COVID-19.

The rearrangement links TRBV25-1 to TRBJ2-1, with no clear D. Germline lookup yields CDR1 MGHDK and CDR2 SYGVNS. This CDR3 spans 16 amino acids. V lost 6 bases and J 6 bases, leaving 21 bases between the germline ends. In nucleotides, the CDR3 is TGTGCCAGCAGCCCCTCCTCTCCGGAGTGGGTCAATGAGCAGTTCTTC. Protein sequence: CASSPSSPEWVNEQFF.

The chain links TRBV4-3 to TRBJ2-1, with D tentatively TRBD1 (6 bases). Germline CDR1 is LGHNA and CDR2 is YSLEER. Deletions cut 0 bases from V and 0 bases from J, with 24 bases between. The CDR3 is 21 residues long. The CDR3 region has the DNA TGCGCCAGCAGCCAAGATCTCTCACCCCAGGGGCCCATGAGCTCCTACAATGAGCAGTTCTTC. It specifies CASSQDLSPQGPMSSYNEQFF.

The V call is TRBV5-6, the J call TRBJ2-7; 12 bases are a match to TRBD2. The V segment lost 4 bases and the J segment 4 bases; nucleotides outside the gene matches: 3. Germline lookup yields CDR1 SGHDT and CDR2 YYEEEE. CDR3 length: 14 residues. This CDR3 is CASSRTSGVYEQYF. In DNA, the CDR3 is TGTGCCAGCAGCCGGACTAGCGGGGTGTACGAGCAGTACTTC.

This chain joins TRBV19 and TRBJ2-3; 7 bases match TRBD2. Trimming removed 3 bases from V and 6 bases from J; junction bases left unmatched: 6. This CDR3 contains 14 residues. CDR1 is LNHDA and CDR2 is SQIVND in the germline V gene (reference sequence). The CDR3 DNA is TGTGCCAGTAGTATGACTAGCCCCCAGGATACGCAGTATTTT. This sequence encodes CASSMTSPQDTQYF.

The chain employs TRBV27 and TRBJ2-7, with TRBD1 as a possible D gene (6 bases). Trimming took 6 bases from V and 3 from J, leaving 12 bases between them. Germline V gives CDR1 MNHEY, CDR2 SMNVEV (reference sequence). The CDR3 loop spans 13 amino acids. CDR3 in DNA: TGTGCCAGCAGGAGGGGGTTAGACTACGAGCAGTACTTC. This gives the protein CASRRGLDYEQYF.

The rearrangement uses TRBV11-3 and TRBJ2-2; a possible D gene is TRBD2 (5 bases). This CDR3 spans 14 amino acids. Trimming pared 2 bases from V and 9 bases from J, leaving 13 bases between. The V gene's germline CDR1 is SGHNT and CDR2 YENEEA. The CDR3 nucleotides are TGTGCCAGCAGCTTAACGCTAGCTAGCCGGGAGCTGTTTTTT. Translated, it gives CASSLTLASRELFF.

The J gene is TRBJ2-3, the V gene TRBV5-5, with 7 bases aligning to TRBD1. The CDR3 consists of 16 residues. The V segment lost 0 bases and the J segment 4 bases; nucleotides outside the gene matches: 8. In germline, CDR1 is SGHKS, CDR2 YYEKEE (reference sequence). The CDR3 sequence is CASSLGVRQGADTQYF. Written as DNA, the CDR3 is TGTGCCAGCAGCTTGGGTGTCCGGCAGGGGGCAGATACGCAGTATTTT.